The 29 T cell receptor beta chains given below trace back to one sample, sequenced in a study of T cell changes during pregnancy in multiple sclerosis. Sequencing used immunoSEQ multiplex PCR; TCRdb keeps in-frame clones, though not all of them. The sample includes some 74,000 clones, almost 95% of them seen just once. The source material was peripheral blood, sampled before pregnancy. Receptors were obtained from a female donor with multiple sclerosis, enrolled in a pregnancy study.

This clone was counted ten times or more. The CDR3 DNA is TGTGCCAGCACACGGGGACTAGCGGGAGGCGAGCAGTACTTC. Its protein product is CASTRGLAGGEQYF. The rearrangement uses TRBV2 and TRBJ2-7; TRBD2 aligns across 15 bases. Trimming at V came to 7 bases and at J to 6 bases, leaving 4 bases not matched to a gene. Per germline, CDR1 SNHLY and CDR2 FYNNEI. The CDR3 runs to 14 residues.

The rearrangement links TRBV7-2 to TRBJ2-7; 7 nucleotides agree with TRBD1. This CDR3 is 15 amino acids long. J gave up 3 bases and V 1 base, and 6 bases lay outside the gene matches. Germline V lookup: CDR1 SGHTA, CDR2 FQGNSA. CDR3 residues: CASSLVSGQRYEQYF. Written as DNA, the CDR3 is TGTGCCAGCAGCTTAGTATCGGGACAGCGCTACGAGCAGTACTTC.

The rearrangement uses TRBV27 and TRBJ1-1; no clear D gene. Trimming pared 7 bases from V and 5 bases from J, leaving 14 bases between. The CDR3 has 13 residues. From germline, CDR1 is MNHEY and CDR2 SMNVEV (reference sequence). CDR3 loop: CASMRSGRTEAFF. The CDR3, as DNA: TGTGCCAGCATGCGGAGCGGTCGGACTGAAGCTTTCTTT.

CDR3 sequence: CASSARDRAFGNTIYF. In nucleotides, the CDR3 is TGTGCCAGCAGCGCACGGGACAGGGCGTTTGGAAACACCATATATTTT. The chain couples TRBV7-9 to TRBJ1-3; 9 positions match TRBD1. CDR3 length: 16 amino acids. Per the germline V gene, CDR1 is SEHNR and CDR2 is FQNEAQ (reference sequence). Germline trimming cut 5 bases from V and 3 bases from J; bases unmatched to any gene: 8.

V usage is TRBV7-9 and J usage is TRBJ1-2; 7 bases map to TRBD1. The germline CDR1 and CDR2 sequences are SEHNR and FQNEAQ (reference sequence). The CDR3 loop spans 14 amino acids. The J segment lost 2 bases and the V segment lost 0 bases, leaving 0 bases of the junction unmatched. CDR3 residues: CASSLATGNYGYTF. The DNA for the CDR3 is TGTGCCAGCAGCTTAGCGACAGGGAACTATGGCTACACCTTC.

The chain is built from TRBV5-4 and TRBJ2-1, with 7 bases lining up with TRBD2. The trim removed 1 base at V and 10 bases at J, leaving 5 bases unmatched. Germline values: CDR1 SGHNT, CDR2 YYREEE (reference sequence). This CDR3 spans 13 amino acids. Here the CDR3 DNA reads TGTGCCAGCAGCTTGCCTGGGGAGGGAGAGCAGTTCTTC. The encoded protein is CASSLPGEGEQFF. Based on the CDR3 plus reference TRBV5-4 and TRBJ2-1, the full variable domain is ETGVTQSPTHLIKTRGQQVTLRCSSQSGHNTVSWYQQALGQGPQFIFQYYREEENGRGNFPPRFSGLQFPNYSSELNVNALELDDSALYLCASSLPGEGEQFFGPGTRLTVL.

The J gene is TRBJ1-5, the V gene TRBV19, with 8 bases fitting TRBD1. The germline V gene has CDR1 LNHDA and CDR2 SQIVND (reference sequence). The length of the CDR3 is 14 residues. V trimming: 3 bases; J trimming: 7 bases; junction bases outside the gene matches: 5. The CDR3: CASSIQGAGQPQHF. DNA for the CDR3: TGTGCCAGTAGTATCCAGGGGGCGGGCCAGCCCCAGCATTTT.

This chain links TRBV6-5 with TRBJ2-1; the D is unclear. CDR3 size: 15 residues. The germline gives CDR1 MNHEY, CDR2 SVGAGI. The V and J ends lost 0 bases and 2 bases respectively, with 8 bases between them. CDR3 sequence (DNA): TGTGCCAGCAGTTACTCTGGGCCCACCTACAATGAGCAGTTCTTC. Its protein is CASSYSGPTYNEQFF.

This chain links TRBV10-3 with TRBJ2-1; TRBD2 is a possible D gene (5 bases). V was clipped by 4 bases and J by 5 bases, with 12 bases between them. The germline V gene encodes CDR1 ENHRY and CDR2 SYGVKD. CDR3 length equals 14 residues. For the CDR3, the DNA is TGTGCCATCAGTGGACGGGATGCAGACAATGAGCAGTTCTTC. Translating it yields CAISGRDADNEQFF.

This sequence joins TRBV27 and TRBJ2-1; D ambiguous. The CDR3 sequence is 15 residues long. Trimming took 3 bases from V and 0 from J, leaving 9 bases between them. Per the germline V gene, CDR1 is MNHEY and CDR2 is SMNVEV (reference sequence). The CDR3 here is CASSLFTGSYNEQFF. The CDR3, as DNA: TGTGCCAGCAGTTTGTTTACCGGCTCCTACAATGAGCAGTTCTTC.

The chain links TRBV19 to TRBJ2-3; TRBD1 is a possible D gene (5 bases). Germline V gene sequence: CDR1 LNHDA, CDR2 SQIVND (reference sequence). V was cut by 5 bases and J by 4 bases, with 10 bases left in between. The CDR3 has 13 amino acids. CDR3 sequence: CASSLRTSDTQYF. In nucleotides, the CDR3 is TGTGCCAGTAGTCTCCGGACATCAGATACGCAGTATTTT.

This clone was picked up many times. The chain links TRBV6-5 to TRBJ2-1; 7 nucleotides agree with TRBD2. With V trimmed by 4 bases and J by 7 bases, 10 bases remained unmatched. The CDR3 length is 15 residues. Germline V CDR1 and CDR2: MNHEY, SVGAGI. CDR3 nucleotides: TGTGCCAGCAGTTCCTCTGGCGGGAGCCCGAATGAGCAGTTCTTC. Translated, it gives CASSSSGGSPNEQFF.

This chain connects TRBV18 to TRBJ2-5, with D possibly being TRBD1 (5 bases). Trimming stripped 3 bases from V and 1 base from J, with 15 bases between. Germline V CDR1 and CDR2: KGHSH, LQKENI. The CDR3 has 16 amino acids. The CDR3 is CASSPLAGHRQETQYF. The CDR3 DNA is TGTGCCAGCTCACCCCTCGCAGGACACCGCCAAGAGACCCAGTACTTC.

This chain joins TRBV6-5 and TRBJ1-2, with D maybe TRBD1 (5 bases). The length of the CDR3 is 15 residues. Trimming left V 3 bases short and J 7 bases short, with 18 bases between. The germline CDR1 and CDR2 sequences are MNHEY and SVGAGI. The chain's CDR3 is CASSYLGRGRVGYTF. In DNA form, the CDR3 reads TGTGCCAGCAGTTATTTGGGCCGGGGGAGAGTTGGCTACACCTTC.

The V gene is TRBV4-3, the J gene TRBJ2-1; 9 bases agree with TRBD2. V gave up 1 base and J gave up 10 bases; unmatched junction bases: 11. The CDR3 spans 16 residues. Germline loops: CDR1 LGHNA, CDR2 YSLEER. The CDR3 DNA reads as TGCGCCAGCAGCCAAGGGTCGATAGCGGGAGCAAGGGAGCAGTTCTTC. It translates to CASSQGSIAGAREQFF.

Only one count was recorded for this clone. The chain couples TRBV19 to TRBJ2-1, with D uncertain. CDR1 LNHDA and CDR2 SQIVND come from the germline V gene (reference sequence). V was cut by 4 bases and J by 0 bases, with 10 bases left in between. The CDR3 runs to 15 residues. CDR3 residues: CASSNLDSSYNEQFF. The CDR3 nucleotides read TGTGCCAGTAGTAACCTCGACTCCTCCTACAATGAGCAGTTCTTC.

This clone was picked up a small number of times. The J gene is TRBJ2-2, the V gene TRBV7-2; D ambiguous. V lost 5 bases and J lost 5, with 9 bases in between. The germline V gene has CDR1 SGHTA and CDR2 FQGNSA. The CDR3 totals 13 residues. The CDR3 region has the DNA TGTGCCAGCAGCCAGACTTTTACCGGGGAGCTGTTTTTT. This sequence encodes CASSQTFTGELFF. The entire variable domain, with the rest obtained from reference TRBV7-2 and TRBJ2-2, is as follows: GAGVSQSPSNKVTEKGKDVELRCDPISGHTALYWYRQSLGQGLEFLIYFQGNSAPDKSGLPSDRFSAERTGGSVSTLTIQRTQQEDSAVYLCASSQTFTGELFFGEGSRLTVL.

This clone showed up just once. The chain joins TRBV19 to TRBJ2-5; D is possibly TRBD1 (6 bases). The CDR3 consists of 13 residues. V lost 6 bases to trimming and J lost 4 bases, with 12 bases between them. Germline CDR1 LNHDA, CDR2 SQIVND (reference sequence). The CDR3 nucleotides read TGTGCCAGTAGGGGGGACATCCCAGAGACCCAGTACTTC. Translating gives CASRGDIPETQYF. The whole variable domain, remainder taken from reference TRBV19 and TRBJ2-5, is DGGITQSPKYLFRKEGQNVTLSCEQNLNHDAMYWYRQDPGQGLRLIYYSQIVNDFQKGDIAEGYSVSREKKESFPLTVTSAQKNPTAFYLCASRGDIPETQYFGPGTRLLVL.

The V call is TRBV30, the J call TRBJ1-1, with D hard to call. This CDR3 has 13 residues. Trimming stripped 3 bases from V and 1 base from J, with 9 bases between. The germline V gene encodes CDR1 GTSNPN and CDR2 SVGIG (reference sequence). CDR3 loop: CAWSKIQNTEAFF. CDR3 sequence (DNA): TGTGCCTGGAGCAAAATACAGAACACTGAAGCTTTCTTT.

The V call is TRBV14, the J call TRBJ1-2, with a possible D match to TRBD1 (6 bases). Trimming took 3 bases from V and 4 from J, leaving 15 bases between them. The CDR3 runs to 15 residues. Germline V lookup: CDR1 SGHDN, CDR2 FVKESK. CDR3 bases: TGTGCCAGCAGCCATCGACAGGAGACAGGCTATGGCTACACCTTC. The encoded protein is CASSHRQETGYGYTF.

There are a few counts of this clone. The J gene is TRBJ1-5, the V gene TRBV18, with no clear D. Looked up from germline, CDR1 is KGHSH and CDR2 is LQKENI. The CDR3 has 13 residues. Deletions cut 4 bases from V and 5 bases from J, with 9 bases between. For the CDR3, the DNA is TGTGCCAGCTCACTACTTCCGGATCAGCCCCAGCATTTT. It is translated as CASSLLPDQPQHF.

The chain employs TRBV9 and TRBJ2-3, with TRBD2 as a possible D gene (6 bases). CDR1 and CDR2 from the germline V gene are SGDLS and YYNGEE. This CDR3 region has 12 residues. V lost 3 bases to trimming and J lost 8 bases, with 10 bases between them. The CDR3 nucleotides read TGTGCCAGCAGCGCAGGGACTCGTACGCAGTATTTT. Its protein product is CASSAGTRTQYF.

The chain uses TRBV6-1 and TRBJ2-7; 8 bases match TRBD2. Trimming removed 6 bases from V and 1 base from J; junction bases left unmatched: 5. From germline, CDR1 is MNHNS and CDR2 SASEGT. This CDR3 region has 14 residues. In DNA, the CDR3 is TGTGCCAGCAGAGTTAGCGGGACTTCCTACGAGCAGTACTTC. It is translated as CASRVSGTSYEQYF.

The CDR3, as DNA: TGTGCCAGCAGTTCGGGACTTACAAGCTCCTACAATGAGCAGTTCTTC. It specifies CASSSGLTSSYNEQFF. This chain links TRBV2 with TRBJ2-1; tentatively, D is TRBD2 (6 bases). Germline loops: CDR1 SNHLY, CDR2 FYNNEI. The CDR3 runs 16 residues. The V end lost 5 bases, the J end lost 0 bases, and 14 bases lay between the germline ends.

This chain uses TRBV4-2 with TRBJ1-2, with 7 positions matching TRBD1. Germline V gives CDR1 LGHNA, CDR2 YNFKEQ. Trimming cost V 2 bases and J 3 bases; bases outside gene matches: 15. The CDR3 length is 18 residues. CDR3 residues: CASSQNAPQGLVDYGYTF. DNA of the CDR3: TGTGCCAGCAGCCAAAACGCCCCACAGGGGCTTGTGGACTATGGCTACACCTTC.

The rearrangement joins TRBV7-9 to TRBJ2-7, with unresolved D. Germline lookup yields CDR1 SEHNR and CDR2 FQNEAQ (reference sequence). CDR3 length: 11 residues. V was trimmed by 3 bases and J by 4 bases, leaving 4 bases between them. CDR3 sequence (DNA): TGTGCCAGCAGCTTTCAGTACGAGCAGTACTTC. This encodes CASSFQYEQYF.

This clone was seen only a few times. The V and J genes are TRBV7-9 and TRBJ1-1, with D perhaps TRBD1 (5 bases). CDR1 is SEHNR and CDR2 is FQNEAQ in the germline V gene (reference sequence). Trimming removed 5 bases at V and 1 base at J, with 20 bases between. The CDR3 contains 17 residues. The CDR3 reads CASSHTTGGTANTEAFF. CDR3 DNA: TGTGCCAGCAGCCACACAACGGGGGGGACGGCGAACACTGAAGCTTTCTTT.

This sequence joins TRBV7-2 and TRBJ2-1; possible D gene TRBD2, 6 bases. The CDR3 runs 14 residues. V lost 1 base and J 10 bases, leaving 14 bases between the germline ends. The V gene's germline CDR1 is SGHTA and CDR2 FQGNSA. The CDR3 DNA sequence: TGTGCCAGCAGCTTAGTGCACCACGGAGGGGAGCAGTTCTTC. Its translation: CASSLVHHGGEQFF.

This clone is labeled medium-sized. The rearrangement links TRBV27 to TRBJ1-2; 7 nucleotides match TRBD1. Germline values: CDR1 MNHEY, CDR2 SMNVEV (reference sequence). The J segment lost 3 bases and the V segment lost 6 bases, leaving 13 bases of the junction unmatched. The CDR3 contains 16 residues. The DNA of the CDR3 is TGTGCCAGCAGCCCCGCAGGAGGGGGCAGCCACTATGGCTACACCTTC. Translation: CASSPAGGGSHYGYTF.